This T cell receptor beta chain emerged from a study of siplizumab effects on memory and regulatory T cells. Study-wide points: There appeared to be greater diversity in naive T cells than in memory cells, and naive T cells seemed major contributors to the alloresponse. Siplizumab gave mappable alloreactive CD4+ clones an average Treg-derived fraction of about 72%, against 26.9% in controls.

On this clone itself: The antigen is not known.

Per the germline V gene, CDR1 is SGHTA and CDR2 is FQGNSA. V was pared by 5 bases and J by 7 bases, with 14 bases between. This CDR3 contains 13 residues. Profiled with immunoSEQ multiplex PCR; TCRdb holds only in-frame clones, not every one. The repertoire holds over 70,000 clones, 75% to 90% seen once, with roughly 15% in the top ten. The sequence was collected from a human donor in good health. This chain uses TRBV7-2 with TRBJ1-1, with D perhaps matching TRBD1 (5 bases). The specimen was CD4+ T cells sorted from blood. CDR3 sequence: CASSLNRDLEAFF. CDR3 bases: TGTGCCAGCAGCCTCAACCGGGACCTTGAAGCTTTCTTT.